Listed below are T cell receptor beta chains from one sample, sequenced in a study of OX40 agonist ivuxolimab in advanced cancers. Assay: immunoSEQ multiplex PCR; the TCRdb copy retains only in-frame clones and omits some. This repertoire shows around 72,000 clones, about 89% found once; its top ten account for less than 2.5%. The material sequenced was CD4+ or CD8+ T cells sorted from blood, taken in a trial of the OX40 agonist ivuxolimab. The receptors derive from an adult with an advanced solid tumor such as melanoma, head and neck, liver or kidney cancer. CDR3s include the opening cysteine and the closing phenylalanine or tryptophan. The D gene is left open where the match is weak. Size is stated for part of the rows, as once, few or many counts, or as a class when the clone is expanded.

d_call: .
clone_size: .
v_call: TRBV28
j_call: TRBJ1-3
cdr3_nt: TGTGCCAGCAGCACCTGGGACTATCTCTCTGGAAACACCATATATTTT
cdr3_aa: CASSTWDYLSGNTIYF

d_call: .
clone_size: .
v_call: TRBV7-6
j_call: TRBJ2-5
cdr3_nt: TGTGCCAGCAGCTTCTTCTACCAAGAGACCCAGTACTTC
cdr3_aa: CASSFFYQETQYF

d_call: TRBD1
clone_size: .
v_call: TRBV6-1
j_call: TRBJ1-3
cdr3_nt: TGTGCCAGCAGTGAAGCAAGGGGGCAAGGAAACACCATATATTTT
cdr3_aa: CASSEARGQGNTIYF

d_call: .
clone_size: .
v_call: TRBV10-1
j_call: TRBJ1-5
cdr3_nt: TGCGCCAGCACGGCGTATTTTTTTCGCAATCAGCCCCAGCATTTT
cdr3_aa: CASTAYFFRNQPQHF

d_call: .
clone_size: .
v_call: TRBV2
j_call: TRBJ2-5
cdr3_nt: TGTGCCAGCAGTGACAGGGGCGGAGAGACCCAGTACTTC
cdr3_aa: CASSDRGGETQYF

d_call: TRBD2
clone_size: once
v_call: TRBV11-3
j_call: TRBJ2-5
cdr3_nt: TGTGCCAGCAGCTTAGATTTGGGCGGGGGGCCAGAGACCCAGTACTTC
cdr3_aa: CASSLDLGGGPETQYF

d_call: TRBD2
clone_size: .
v_call: TRBV4-2
j_call: TRBJ2-5
cdr3_nt: TGTGCCAGCAGCCAAGATGCCGGGGGGACCGGGGGGGAGACCCAGTACTTC
cdr3_aa: CASSQDAGGTGGETQYF

d_call: .
clone_size: .
v_call: TRBV19
j_call: TRBJ1-2
cdr3_nt: TGTGCCAGTAGCTCCGGGGTGCAGGGGATTAACTATGGCTACACCTTC
cdr3_aa: CASSSGVQGINYGYTF

d_call: .
clone_size: .
v_call: TRBV5-1
j_call: TRBJ1-2
cdr3_nt: TGCGCCAGCAGCTTAATCACCGGGACCGAAACCTTCTATGGCTACACCTTC
cdr3_aa: CASSLITGTETFYGYTF

d_call: .
clone_size: .
v_call: TRBV5-1
j_call: TRBJ1-5
cdr3_nt: TGCGCCAGCAGCTTGGAGGATAGCAATCAGCCCCAGCATTTT
cdr3_aa: CASSLEDSNQPQHF

d_call: TRBD1
clone_size: .
v_call: TRBV5-4
j_call: TRBJ2-5
cdr3_nt: TGTGCCAGCAGCTTGGGAGGGACAGGGTTCCAAGAGACCCAGTACTTC
cdr3_aa: CASSLGGTGFQETQYF

d_call: .
clone_size: .
v_call: TRBV2
j_call: TRBJ2-4
cdr3_nt: TGTGCCAGCGGGCCCTGGGACGCCAAAAACATTCAGTACTTC
cdr3_aa: CASGPWDAKNIQYF

d_call: .
clone_size: .
v_call: TRBV7-3
j_call: TRBJ2-3
cdr3_nt: TGTGCCAGCAGCTTAACAGGGGTAGGCACAGATACGCAGTATTTT
cdr3_aa: CASSLTGVGTDTQYF

d_call: TRBD2
clone_size: once
v_call: TRBV5-6
j_call: TRBJ2-5
cdr3_nt: TGTGCCAGCAGCTTGGCCCGGGACTACCCAGGGACCCAGTACTTC
cdr3_aa: CASSLARDYPGTQYF

d_call: TRBD1
clone_size: .
v_call: TRBV6-5
j_call: TRBJ1-1
cdr3_nt: TGTGCCAGCCTTAGGGGGCTTGAAGCTTTCTTT
cdr3_aa: CASLRGLEAFF

d_call: TRBD1
clone_size: .
v_call: TRBV7-9
j_call: TRBJ1-1
cdr3_nt: TGTGCCAGCAGCCTAGCCACAGGGGCGCGGAACACTGAAGCTTTCTTT
cdr3_aa: CASSLATGARNTEAFF

d_call: TRBD1
clone_size: .
v_call: TRBV27
j_call: TRBJ1-1
cdr3_nt: TGTGCCAGCAGTGAACAGGGGAGGGGAGCTTTCTTT
cdr3_aa: CASSEQGRGAFF

d_call: TRBD1
clone_size: .
v_call: TRBV11-3
j_call: TRBJ2-7
cdr3_nt: TGTGCCAGCAGCTTAGAGACAGGGCCGTACTACGAGCAGTACTTC
cdr3_aa: CASSLETGPYYEQYF

d_call: .
clone_size: .
v_call: TRBV27
j_call: TRBJ2-2
cdr3_nt: TGTGCCAGCAGTTTTCTCCTCGGCGGTAGGAACGGGGAGCTGTTTTTT
cdr3_aa: CASSFLLGGRNGELFF

d_call: .
clone_size: .
v_call: TRBV19
j_call: TRBJ2-7
cdr3_nt: TGTGCCAGTAATCCGGGAGTAGAGTACGAGCAGTACTTC
cdr3_aa: CASNPGVEYEQYF

d_call: .
clone_size: .
v_call: TRBV6-9
j_call: TRBJ1-4
cdr3_nt: TGTGCCAGGGGACGGGGGAAGCCCAATGAAAAACTGTTTTTT
cdr3_aa: CARGRGKPNEKLFF

d_call: .
clone_size: .
v_call: TRBV28
j_call: TRBJ1-6
cdr3_nt: TGTGCCAGCAGTTTAGGAGTTTCGGGTTCACCCCTCCACTTT
cdr3_aa: CASSLGVSGSPLHF

d_call: .
clone_size: .
v_call: TRBV19
j_call: TRBJ1-5
cdr3_nt: TGTGCCAGTACCGCGGGAAATGGGCAGCCCCAGCATTTT
cdr3_aa: CASTAGNGQPQHF

d_call: .
clone_size: once
v_call: TRBV5-1
j_call: TRBJ2-7
cdr3_nt: TGCGCCAGCAGCTGGGCGGACAGTTCCTACGAGCAGTACTTC
cdr3_aa: CASSWADSSYEQYF

d_call: .
clone_size: medium-sized
v_call: TRBV9
j_call: TRBJ2-5
cdr3_nt: TGTGCCAGCAGCCCTCGAGGGGGGGGAGAGACCCAGTACTTC
cdr3_aa: CASSPRGGGETQYF

d_call: .
clone_size: once
v_call: TRBV6-4
j_call: TRBJ2-2
cdr3_nt: TGTGCCAGCTCCCCGGGGCTCAACACCGGGGAGCTGTTTTTT
cdr3_aa: CASSPGLNTGELFF

d_call: .
clone_size: .
v_call: TRBV27
j_call: TRBJ2-3
cdr3_nt: TGTGCCAGCAGTTCCCTGAACACAGATACGCAGTATTTT
cdr3_aa: CASSSLNTDTQYF

d_call: .
clone_size: few
v_call: TRBV7-2
j_call: TRBJ1-2
cdr3_nt: TGTGCCAGCGGACAGTATGGCTACACCTTC
cdr3_aa: CASGQYGYTF

d_call: .
clone_size: .
v_call: TRBV29-1
j_call: TRBJ1-1
cdr3_nt: TGCAGCGTTGAAGAGGGGTGGGGTGAAGCTTTCTTT
cdr3_aa: CSVEEGWGEAFF

d_call: .
clone_size: .
v_call: TRBV27
j_call: TRBJ1-1
cdr3_nt: TGTGCCAGCAGTTTATCGGGGGGCACTGAAGCTTTCTTT
cdr3_aa: CASSLSGGTEAFF

d_call: .
clone_size: .
v_call: TRBV19
j_call: TRBJ1-5
cdr3_nt: TGTGCCAGTAGCCAACGACAGGAAAATCAGCCCCAGCATTTT
cdr3_aa: CASSQRQENQPQHF

d_call: .
clone_size: few
v_call: TRBV7-2
j_call: TRBJ1-3
cdr3_nt: TGTGCCAGCAGCCCGAACTCTGGAAACACCATATATTTT
cdr3_aa: CASSPNSGNTIYF

d_call: .
clone_size: .
v_call: TRBV7-2
j_call: TRBJ2-2
cdr3_nt: TGTGCCAGCAGCTTATTCGGGGGTGGTACCGGGGAGCTGTTTTTT
cdr3_aa: CASSLFGGGTGELFF

d_call: .
clone_size: .
v_call: TRBV5-1
j_call: TRBJ2-3
cdr3_nt: TGCGCCAGCAGCCGGGCGGACAGCACAGATACGCAGTATTTT
cdr3_aa: CASSRADSTDTQYF

d_call: TRBD1
clone_size: .
v_call: TRBV7-6
j_call: TRBJ2-3
cdr3_nt: TGTGCCAGCAGCTTAGACTGGACAGGGCGCACAGATACGCAGTATTTT
cdr3_aa: CASSLDWTGRTDTQYF

d_call: TRBD1
clone_size: .
v_call: TRBV28
j_call: TRBJ2-7
cdr3_nt: TGTGCCAGCAGGCCTCCCGGGACAGGGATCGAGCAGTACTTC
cdr3_aa: CASRPPGTGIEQYF

d_call: .
clone_size: .
v_call: TRBV6-5
j_call: TRBJ1-1
cdr3_nt: TGTGCCAGCAGTTACTCACGTGGCAGGAACACTGAAGCTTTCTTT
cdr3_aa: CASSYSRGRNTEAFF

d_call: .
clone_size: .
v_call: TRBV7-2
j_call: TRBJ2-1
cdr3_nt: TGTGCCAGCAGCCTAGCATTCTACAATGAGCAGTTCTTC
cdr3_aa: CASSLAFYNEQFF

d_call: .
clone_size: .
v_call: TRBV7-8
j_call: TRBJ2-1
cdr3_nt: TGTGCCAGCAGCCCCGGCTTCCAGGGAAACAATGAGCAGTTCTTC
cdr3_aa: CASSPGFQGNNEQFF

d_call: .
clone_size: .
v_call: TRBV12-5
j_call: TRBJ2-6
cdr3_nt: TGTGCTAGTGAGGGAGGTCCTGGGGCCAACGTCCTGACTTTC
cdr3_aa: CASEGGPGANVLTF

d_call: TRBD2
clone_size: .
v_call: TRBV19
j_call: TRBJ2-1
cdr3_nt: TGTGCCAGTAGTAAGGGACTAGCGGGGGGCTCATCCTACAATGAGCAGTTCTTC
cdr3_aa: CASSKGLAGGSSYNEQFF

d_call: .
clone_size: .
v_call: TRBV6-5
j_call: TRBJ2-1
cdr3_nt: TGTGCCAGCAGTTACGGCCCAGGGGCTGGAGACAATGAGCAGTTCTTC
cdr3_aa: CASSYGPGAGDNEQFF

d_call: .
clone_size: .
v_call: TRBV7-2
j_call: TRBJ2-7
cdr3_nt: TGTGCCAGCAGCTTAGCGAGCAGGACAACCCACGAGCAGTACTTC
cdr3_aa: CASSLASRTTHEQYF

d_call: .
clone_size: .
v_call: TRBV7-2
j_call: TRBJ2-3
cdr3_nt: TGTGCCAGCTCTACCACAGATACGCAGTATTTT
cdr3_aa: CASSTTDTQYF

d_call: .
clone_size: .
v_call: TRBV5-6
j_call: TRBJ1-2
cdr3_nt: TGTGCCAGCAGCTCCGAGGGGAAGGGCCGGTTCTACTATGGCTACACCTTC
cdr3_aa: CASSSEGKGRFYYGYTF

d_call: .
clone_size: few
v_call: TRBV28
j_call: TRBJ2-2
cdr3_nt: TGTGCCAGCAGTTTATCGGGCAGGACGATAGGGGGAACCGGGGAGCTGTTTTTT
cdr3_aa: CASSLSGRTIGGTGELFF

d_call: .
clone_size: .
v_call: TRBV11-2
j_call: TRBJ1-3
cdr3_nt: TGTGCCAGCTCCCCAGTGTGGTCTGGAAACACCATATATTTT
cdr3_aa: CASSPVWSGNTIYF

d_call: TRBD1
clone_size: .
v_call: TRBV6-1
j_call: TRBJ1-3
cdr3_nt: TGTGCCAGCAGTCATACAGGGGCTGGAAACACCATATATTTT
cdr3_aa: CASSHTGAGNTIYF